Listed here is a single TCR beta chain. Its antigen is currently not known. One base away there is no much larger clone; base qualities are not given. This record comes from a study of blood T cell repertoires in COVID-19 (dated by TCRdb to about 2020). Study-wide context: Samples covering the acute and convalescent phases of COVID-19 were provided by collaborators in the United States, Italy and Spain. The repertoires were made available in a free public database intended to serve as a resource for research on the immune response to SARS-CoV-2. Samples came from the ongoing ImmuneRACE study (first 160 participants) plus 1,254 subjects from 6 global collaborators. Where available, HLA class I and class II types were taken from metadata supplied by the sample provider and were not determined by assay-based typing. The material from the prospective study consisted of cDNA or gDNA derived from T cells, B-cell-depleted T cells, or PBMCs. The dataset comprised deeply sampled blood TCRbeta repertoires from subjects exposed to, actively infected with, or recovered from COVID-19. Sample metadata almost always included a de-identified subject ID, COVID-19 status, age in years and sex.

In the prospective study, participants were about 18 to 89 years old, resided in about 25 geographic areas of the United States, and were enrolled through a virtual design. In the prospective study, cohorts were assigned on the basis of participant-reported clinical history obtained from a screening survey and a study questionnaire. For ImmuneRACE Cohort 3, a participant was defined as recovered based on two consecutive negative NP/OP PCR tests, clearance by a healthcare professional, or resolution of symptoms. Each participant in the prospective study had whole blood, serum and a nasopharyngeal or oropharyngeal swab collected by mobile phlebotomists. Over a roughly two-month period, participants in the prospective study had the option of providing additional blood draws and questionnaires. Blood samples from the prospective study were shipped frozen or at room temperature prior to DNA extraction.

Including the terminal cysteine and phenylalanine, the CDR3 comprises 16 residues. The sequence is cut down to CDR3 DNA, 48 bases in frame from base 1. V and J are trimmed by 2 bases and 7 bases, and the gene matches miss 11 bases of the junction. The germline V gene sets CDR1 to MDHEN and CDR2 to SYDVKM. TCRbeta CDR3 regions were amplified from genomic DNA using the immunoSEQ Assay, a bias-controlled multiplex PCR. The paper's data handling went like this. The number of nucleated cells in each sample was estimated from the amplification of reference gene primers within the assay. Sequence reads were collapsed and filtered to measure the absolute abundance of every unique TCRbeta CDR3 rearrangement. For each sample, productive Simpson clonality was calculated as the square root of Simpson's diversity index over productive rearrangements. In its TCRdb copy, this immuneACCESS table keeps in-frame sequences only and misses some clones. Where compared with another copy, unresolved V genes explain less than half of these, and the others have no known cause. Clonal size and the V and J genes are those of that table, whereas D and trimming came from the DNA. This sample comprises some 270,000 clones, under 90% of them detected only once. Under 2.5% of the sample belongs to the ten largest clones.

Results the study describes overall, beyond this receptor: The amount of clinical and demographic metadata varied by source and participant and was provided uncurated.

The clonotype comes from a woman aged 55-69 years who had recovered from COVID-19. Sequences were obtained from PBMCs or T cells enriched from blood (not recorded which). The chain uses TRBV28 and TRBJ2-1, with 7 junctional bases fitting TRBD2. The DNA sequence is TGTGCCAGCAGTTTACGGAAAACGGGAGGTGGAAATGAGCAGTTCTTC. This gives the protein CASSLRKTGGGNEQFF.